Following are 16 T cell receptor beta chains from one sample sequenced in a study of cytomegalovirus exposure and HLA in healthy donors. Generated by immunoSEQ multiplex PCR, the TCRdb table keeps only in-frame clones and is missing some. The repertoire holds some 110,000 clones, with just under 95% as singletons. The sequenced sample was PBMCs. These receptors all stem from a woman younger than 35 in good health and CMV-seronegative.

The V gene is TRBV28, the J gene TRBJ2-5; weak D call: TRBD1 (6 bases). Trimming removed 3 bases at V and 5 bases at J, with 19 bases between. Germline V CDR1 and CDR2: MDHEN, SYDVKM. The CDR3 covers 16 residues. This CDR3 reads CASSLTGTPVGETQYF. For the CDR3, the DNA is TGTGCCAGCAGTTTGACCGGGACACCCGTAGGGGAGACCCAGTACTTC. The entire variable domain, with the rest obtained from reference TRBV28 and TRBJ2-5, is as follows: DVKVTQSSRYLVKRTGEKVFLECVQDMDHENMFWYRQDPGLGLRLIYFSYDVKMKEKGDIPEGYSVSREKKERFSLILESASTNQTSMYLCASSLTGTPVGETQYFGPGTRLLVL.

The V gene is TRBV7-4, the J gene TRBJ1-5; TRBD1 matches 8 bases. V lost 0 bases, J lost 4 bases, and 5 bases stayed unmatched. CDR1 and CDR2 from the germline V gene are SGHVT and SQSDAQ. The CDR3 is 16 amino acids. As DNA, the CDR3 is TGTGCCAGCAGCTTAGCGGGGGGACAGGTAAATCAGCCCCAGCATTTT. It translates to CASSLAGGQVNQPQHF.

The count of this clone is one. The CDR3 reads CASSENRDEQYF. The CDR3 DNA sequence: TGTGCCAGCAGTGAAAACAGGGATGAGCAGTACTTC. The chain combines TRBV6-1 with TRBJ2-7, with D perhaps matching TRBD1 (6 bases). The V end lost 2 bases, the J end lost 7 bases, and 9 bases lay between the germline ends. Germline lookup yields CDR1 MNHNS and CDR2 SASEGT. The CDR3 length is 12 residues.

This clone has a single count. The CDR3 DNA reads as TGTGCCAGCAGCTCCCAACAGGGGATGAAGAATGAAAAACTGTTTTTT. It translates to CASSSQQGMKNEKLFF. The chain joins TRBV4-2 to TRBJ1-4; TRBD1 matches at 7 bases. This CDR3 has 16 amino acids. V shed 5 bases and J 5 bases; nucleotides not matched to a gene: 11. CDR1 LGHNA and CDR2 YNFKEQ come from the germline V gene.

The CDR3, as DNA: TGTGCCAGCAGCTTGGAGCTTTCACCCCTCCACTTT. Translated, it gives CASSLELSPLHF. V gene TRBV5-6 combines with J gene TRBJ1-6; unclear D gene. Germline CDR1 is SGHDT and CDR2 is YYEEEE. The CDR3 has 12 amino acids. V was pared by 0 bases and J by 9 bases, with 4 bases between.

This clone showed up just once. The chain has TRBV5-1 and TRBJ2-1, with 9 bases lining up with TRBD2. The V and J ends lost 0 bases and 4 bases, in that order; junction bases with no gene match: 2. The CDR3 contains 15 residues. Germline V gene data show CDR1 as SGHRS and CDR2 as YFSETQ. As DNA, the CDR3 is TGCGCCAGCAGCTTGGCTAGCGGGAATTACAATGAGCAGTTCTTC. This codes for CASSLASGNYNEQFF.

The chain uses TRBV28 and TRBJ1-1; 8 bases agree with TRBD1. V lost 2 bases, J lost 0 bases, and 14 bases stayed unmatched. Germline V gene data show CDR1 as MDHEN and CDR2 as SYDVKM. The CDR3 covers 19 residues. CDR3 residues: CASSLLLAGTGTMNTEAFF. CDR3 bases: TGTGCCAGCAGTTTACTGCTGGCCGGGACAGGCACTATGAACACTGAAGCTTTCTTT.

This clone was seen a handful of times. This chain joins TRBV6-1 and TRBJ2-5, with D perhaps matching TRBD1 (6 bases). The CDR3 loop spans 14 amino acids. The germline CDR1 and CDR2 sequences are MNHNS and SASEGT. Trimming shortened V by 1 base and J by 5 bases, and 11 bases separated the two germline ends. CDR3 nucleotide sequence: TGTGCCAGCAGTGAAGGGGGGCTACGGGAGACCCAGTACTTC. Protein: CASSEGGLRETQYF.

The chain has TRBV29-1 and TRBJ2-2; D gene uncertain. V was shortened by 2 bases and J by 5 bases, with 9 bases between the two germline ends. The CDR3 loop spans 13 amino acids. Germline assignment: CDR1 SQVTM and CDR2 ANQGSEA. The CDR3 protein is CSVERSQTGELFF. CDR3 DNA: TGCAGCGTTGAAAGGAGTCAGACCGGGGAGCTGTTTTTT.

The genes are TRBV2 and TRBJ1-3; D is undetermined. The CDR3 is made up of 14 amino acids. The germline V gene has CDR1 SNHLY and CDR2 FYNNEI. V was pared by 5 bases and J by 4 bases, with 12 bases between. CDR3 nucleotide sequence: TGTGCCAGCAGTCTGGAGCGGCAGGGAAACACCATATATTTT. As protein: CASSLERQGNTIYF.

The chain recombines TRBV14 with TRBJ1-1; D not resolved. Germline CDR1 is SGHDN and CDR2 is FVKESK. The CDR3 sequence is 16 residues long. Trimming stripped 0 bases from V and 5 bases from J, with 16 bases between. The CDR3 here is CASSQEEASRRTEAFF. The CDR3 nucleotides read TGTGCCAGCAGCCAAGAAGAAGCGTCCCGACGGACTGAAGCTTTCTTT.

This clone was seen once. This chain joins TRBV7-6 and TRBJ2-1; D may be TRBD1 (7 bases). Trimming removed 3 bases at V and 2 bases at J, with 11 bases between. CDR1 SGHVS and CDR2 FNYEAQ come from the germline V gene. There are 15 residues in the CDR3. In DNA, the CDR3 is TGTGCCAGCAGCTTCAGGGGGACTGCCTACAATGAGCAGTTCTTC. Translation: CASSFRGTAYNEQFF.

This chain links TRBV11-2 with TRBJ1-4; possible D gene TRBD1, 6 bases. The CDR3 covers 16 residues. CDR1 SGHAT and CDR2 FQNNGV come from the germline V gene. With 6 bases removed from V and 0 bases from J, the gap between germline ends came to 14 bases. The CDR3 loop is CASSPGQPSTNEKLFF. DNA for the CDR3: TGTGCCAGCAGTCCCGGACAGCCCTCAACTAATGAAAAACTGTTTTTT.

The CDR3 bases are TGTGCCAGCAGTGAGGCTGTGTCCTACGAGCAGTACTTC. Translated: CASSEAVSYEQYF. The chain joins TRBV2 to TRBJ2-7; D ambiguous. CDR1 and CDR2 (germline): SNHLY, FYNNEI. The length of the CDR3 is 13 residues. With 3 bases removed from V and 1 base from J, the gap between germline ends came to 7 bases. Complete variable domain (other parts from reference TRBV2 and TRBJ2-7): EPEVTQTPSHQVTQMGQEVILRCVPISNHLYFYWYRQILGQKVEFLVSFYNNEISEKSEIFDDQFSVERPDGSNFTLKIRSTKLEDSAMYFCASSEAVSYEQYFGPGTRLTVT.

The chain links TRBV5-6 to TRBJ1-2; possible D gene TRBD1, 5 bases. Germline V lookup: CDR1 SGHDT, CDR2 YYEEEE. V was trimmed by 0 bases and J by 4 bases, leaving 7 bases between them. The CDR3 is 13 amino acids. The DNA of the CDR3 is TGTGCCAGCAGCTTGGGACAGCTCTATGGCTACACCTTC. Its translation is CASSLGQLYGYTF.

This clone came up a few times. The chain employs TRBV5-1 and TRBJ2-7; 8 positions agree with TRBD2. The V gene end was trimmed by 4 bases and the J gene end by 4 bases; junction bases not matched to a gene: 10. In germline, CDR1 is SGHRS, CDR2 YFSETQ. CDR3 size: 15 residues. This chain's CDR3 is CASSPTAGDGYEQYF. The CDR3 DNA reads as TGCGCCAGCAGCCCGACAGCGGGAGACGGTTACGAGCAGTACTTC.